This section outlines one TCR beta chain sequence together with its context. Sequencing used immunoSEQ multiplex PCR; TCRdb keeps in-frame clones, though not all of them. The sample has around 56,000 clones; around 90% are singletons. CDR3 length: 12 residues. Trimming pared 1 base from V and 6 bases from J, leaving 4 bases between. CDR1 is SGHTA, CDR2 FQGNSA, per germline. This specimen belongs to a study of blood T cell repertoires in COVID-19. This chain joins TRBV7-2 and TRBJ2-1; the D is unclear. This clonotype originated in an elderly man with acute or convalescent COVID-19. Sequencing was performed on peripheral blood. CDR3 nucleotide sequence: TGTGCCAGCAGCTTAGGTAGCAATGAGCAGTTCTTC. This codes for CASSLGSNEQFF.